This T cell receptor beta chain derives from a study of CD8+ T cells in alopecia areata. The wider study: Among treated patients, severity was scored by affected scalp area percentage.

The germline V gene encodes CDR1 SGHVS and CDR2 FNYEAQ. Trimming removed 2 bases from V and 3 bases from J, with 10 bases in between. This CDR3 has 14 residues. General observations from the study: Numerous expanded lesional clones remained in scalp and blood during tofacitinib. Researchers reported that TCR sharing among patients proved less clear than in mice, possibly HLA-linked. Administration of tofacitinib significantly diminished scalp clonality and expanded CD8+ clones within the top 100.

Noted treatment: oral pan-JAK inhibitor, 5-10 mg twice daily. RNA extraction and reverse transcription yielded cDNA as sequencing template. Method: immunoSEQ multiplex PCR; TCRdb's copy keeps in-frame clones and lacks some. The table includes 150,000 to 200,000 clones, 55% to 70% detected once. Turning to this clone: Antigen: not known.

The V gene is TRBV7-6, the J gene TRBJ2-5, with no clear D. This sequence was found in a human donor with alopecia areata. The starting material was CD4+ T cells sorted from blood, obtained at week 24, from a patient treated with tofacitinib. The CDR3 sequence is CASSLLGSKETQYF. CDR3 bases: TGTGCCAGCAGCTTACTGGGGTCAAAAGAGACCCAGTACTTC.